A single sample gave rise to the 21 T cell receptor beta chains below, sequenced in a study of post-analysis software for immune sequencing data. The study's findings and limits: When patients were compared with controls, 4 or 5 TRBV segments were more frequent, TRBV5-6, TRBV5-1 and TRBV20-1 among them.

The antigens for these receptors are not known. The TCR beta cDNA libraries carried unique molecular identifiers. TCRdb re-called the PCR reads through MiXCR, storing one row per CDR3 protein. The profile covers approximately 160,000 distinct CDR3 sequences, with 30% appearing a single time and more than 1.3% taken by the ten largest. Input material: blood. Source of these receptors: a girl aged 5 to 17 with multiple sclerosis.

This clonotype was seen repeatedly, ten times or more. This chain uses TRBV3-1 with TRBJ2-3, with TRBD2 as a possible D gene (6 bases). V was pared by 1 base and J by 3 bases, with 8 bases between. The CDR3 runs to 14 residues. Germline CDR1 reads LGHDT; CDR2 reads YNNKEL (reference sequence). CDR3 nucleotide sequence: TGTGCCAGCAGCCAAGGCGGGATTACAGATACGCAGTATTTT. Its translation: CASSQGGITDTQYF.

V usage is TRBV19 and J usage is TRBJ2-7, with TRBD2 matching over 9 bases. The CDR3 is made up of 15 amino acids. V lost 3 bases and J lost 0; bases outside the gene matches: 3. Germline-derived CDR1 and CDR2 are LNHDA and SQIVND (reference sequence). In nucleotides, the CDR3 is TGTGCCAGTAGTATGACTAGCGGACACTCCTACGAGCAGTACTTC. It specifies CASSMTSGHSYEQYF.

About this clonotype: A much larger clonotype is one base distant, so this may be a read error. This rearrangement joins TRBV4-1 to TRBJ2-1; D is perhaps TRBD2 (6 bases). The end of the DNA is better explained by TRBJ2-7, so the J call may be wrong. CDR3 length: 17 amino acids. Germline V gives CDR1 MGHRA, CDR2 YSYEKL. The DNA for the CDR3 is TGCGCCAGCAGCCCTAGCCCGGGAGCGTCTCCCTACAATGAGCAGTACTTC. It is translated as CASSPSPGASPYNEQYF.

J is TRBJ2-7 and V is TRBV20-1; D perhaps matches TRBD2 (5 bases). The V end lost 0 bases, the J end lost 2 bases, and 17 bases lay between the germline ends. The CDR3 loop spans 16 amino acids. Per the germline V gene, CDR1 is DFQATT and CDR2 is SNEGSKA (reference sequence). CDR3 amino acids: CSARDRDGIRTYEQYF. DNA for the CDR3: TGCAGTGCTAGAGATCGGGATGGGATTAGGACCTACGAGCAGTACTTC.

This clonotype was seen just once. The V gene is TRBV11-2, the J gene TRBJ1-6, with D tentatively TRBD1 (5 bases). Trimming removed 3 bases from V and 8 bases from J, with 17 bases in between. This CDR3 comprises 16 residues. Germline values: CDR1 SGHAT, CDR2 FQNNGV. The CDR3 region is CASSLTGDGNHSPLHF. CDR3 bases: TGTGCCAGCAGCTTGACCGGGGACGGCAACCATTCACCCCTCCACTTT.

This clonotype occurred a few times. The gene calls are TRBV5-1 and TRBJ1-2, with a possible D match to TRBD1 (6 bases). The CDR3 contains 13 residues. V dropped 1 base and J dropped 6 bases, with 10 bases sitting between them. The germline V gene encodes CDR1 SGHRS and CDR2 YFSETQ. The CDR3, as DNA: TGCGCCAGCAGCTTGCACAGGGAGGATGGCTACACCTTC. Translated: CASSLHREDGYTF.

This clonotype was picked up many times. This chain links TRBV3-1 with TRBJ2-3; TRBD2 is a possible D gene (5 bases). This CDR3 region has 16 residues. The germline gives CDR1 LGHDT, CDR2 YNNKEL (reference sequence). The V gene lost 3 bases and the J gene lost 0 bases, with 13 bases spanning the gap. The CDR3 DNA reads TGTGCCAGCAGCCATGTCCGGGGTCCGAGCACAGATACGCAGTATTTT. It specifies CASSHVRGPSTDTQYF.

This clonotype was detected many times. The rearrangement joins TRBV5-5 to TRBJ2-5; no clear D gene. The CDR3 runs 14 residues. The germline V and J ends were trimmed by 2 bases and 0 bases, with 8 bases remaining between them. Germline V gene lookup returns CDR1 SGHKS and CDR2 YYEKEE (reference sequence). In DNA form, the CDR3 reads TGTGCCAGCAGCTTTCTACCGAACCAAGAGACCCAGTACTTC. Amino acids: CASSFLPNQETQYF.

Concerning this clonotype: A much larger clone differs by one base, so this may be a read error. The chain combines TRBV27 with TRBJ2-7; no definite D call. The V end was cut by 0 bases, the J end by 1 base, with 13 bases between. CDR1 and CDR2 from the germline V gene are MNHEY and SMNVEV (reference sequence). The CDR3 covers 16 residues. In DNA, the CDR3 is TGTGCCAGCAGTTTATCCGGACCAGAAGGGTCCTACGAGCAGTACTTC. This sequence encodes CASSLSGPEGSYEQYF.

The rearrangement uses TRBV2 and TRBJ1-2, with D uncertain. V lost 2 bases and J 5 bases, leaving 9 bases between the germline ends. The length of the CDR3 is 13 residues. Germline values: CDR1 SNHLY, CDR2 FYNNEI. In DNA form, the CDR3 reads TGTGCCAGCAGTGAAAATAGGAATTATGGCTACACCTTC. Its translation: CASSENRNYGYTF.

The gene calls are TRBV7-9 and TRBJ1-2; weak D call: TRBD1 (5 bases). From germline, CDR1 is SEHNR and CDR2 FQNEAQ (reference sequence). Trimming removed 1 base at V and 7 bases at J, with 10 bases between. The CDR3 sequence is 13 residues long. CDR3 protein: CASSLDGASGYTF. The CDR3 coding sequence is TGTGCCAGCAGCTTAGATGGGGCGAGTGGCTACACCTTC.

This clonotype was recorded at least ten times. The chain employs TRBV20-1 and TRBJ2-5; 12 nucleotides line up with TRBD2. Per the germline V gene, CDR1 is DFQATT and CDR2 is SNEGSKA (reference sequence). Trimming cost V 4 bases and J 4 bases; bases outside gene matches: 19. The CDR3 consists of 19 residues. The CDR3 protein is CSANQGETGLAGPSETQYF. The CDR3 nucleotides are TGCAGTGCTAATCAGGGGGAAACGGGACTAGCGGGCCCTTCAGAGACCCAGTACTTC.

At least ten counts were recorded for this clonotype. The V and J genes are TRBV12-3 or TRBV12-4 and TRBJ2-1, with 8 bases aligning to TRBD1. V lost 5 bases and J lost 9; bases outside the gene matches: 9. The CDR3 extends over 14 amino acids. The CDR3: CASSDRGNRSEQFF. CDR3 DNA sequence: TGTGCCAGCAGTGACAGGGGAAATAGGAGTGAGCAGTTCTTC.

This chain connects TRBV7-3 to TRBJ2-3; 9 bases fit TRBD1. The CDR3 contains 15 residues. Germline V lookup: CDR1 SGHTA, CDR2 FQGTGA. After removal of 5 bases from V and 2 bases from J, the junction contained 5 bases not matched to a gene. CDR3 coding DNA: TGTGCCAGCAGCCCCGGGACAGGGCACACAGATACGCAGTATTTT. Translated, it gives CASSPGTGHTDTQYF.

The V call is TRBV20-1, the J call TRBJ1-5, with D possibly matching TRBD1 (6 bases). CDR3 length equals 15 residues. The germline V gene has CDR1 DFQATT and CDR2 SNEGSKA (reference sequence). V lost 6 bases to trimming and J lost 1 base, with 16 bases between them. The CDR3 spells CSANVLGGSNQPQHF. The CDR3 DNA reads TGCAGTGCGAACGTGTTGGGGGGCAGCAATCAGCCCCAGCATTTT.

The chain uses TRBV9 and TRBJ2-1, with 7 positions matching TRBD1. V lost 4 bases and J lost 8; bases outside the gene matches: 9. Germline CDR1 SGDLS, CDR2 YYNGEE. The CDR3 loop spans 14 amino acids. The CDR3 DNA follows: TGTGCCAGCAGCAAGGGGACAGTCGGGCATGAGCAGTTCTTC. Residues: CASSKGTVGHEQFF.

Regarding this clonotype: A single base separates this from a much larger clone, so it may be a read error. The gene calls are TRBV6-6 and TRBJ2-3; D gene ambiguous. Germline CDR1 and CDR2: MNHNY and SVGAGI (reference sequence). The ends were cut back, 0 bases at V and 0 bases at J, with 10 bases in the middle. The CDR3 has 16 residues. The DNA for the CDR3 is TGTGCCAGCAGTTACTCGGAATTTGCTAGCACAGATACGCAGTATTTT. It translates to CASSYSEFASTDTQYF.

This clonotype was observed a handful of times. V gene TRBV11-2 combines with J gene TRBJ2-1; the match to TRBD1 covers 10 bases. Trimming at V came to 5 bases and at J to 6 bases, leaving 13 bases not matched to a gene. Germline CDR1 reads SGHAT; CDR2 reads FQNNGV. The CDR3 spans 17 residues. CDR3 sequence: CASSTLRRDRGSNEQFF. CDR3 DNA: TGTGCCAGCAGCACGCTCAGACGGGACAGGGGAAGCAATGAGCAGTTCTTC.

The table lists this clonotype with many counts. The J gene is TRBJ2-7, the V gene TRBV20-1, with D uncertain. The length of the CDR3 is 16 residues. Germline values: CDR1 DFQATT, CDR2 SNEGSKA (reference sequence). V shed 0 bases and J shed 3 bases, with 18 bases lying between them. The CDR3 spells CSAREMAGPLIYEQYF. CDR3 bases: TGCAGTGCTAGAGAAATGGCAGGCCCCCTTATCTACGAGCAGTACTTC.

There are a few counts of this clonotype. The J gene is TRBJ1-2, the V gene TRBV7-2, with 7 nucleotides matching TRBD1. Germline V lookup: CDR1 SGHTA, CDR2 FQGNSA. The V and J ends lost 1 base and 7 bases, in that order; junction bases with no gene match: 12. CDR3 length: 16 residues. The CDR3 here is CASSLVASGTASGYTF. The CDR3 region has the DNA TGTGCCAGCAGCTTAGTGGCTTCGGGGACAGCTTCTGGCTACACCTTC.

In regard to this clonotype: This may be a read error, as it is one base from a much larger clone. The V gene is TRBV6-2 or TRBV6-3, the J gene TRBJ2-3; weak D call: TRBD2 (6 bases). The CDR3 spans 13 residues. Germline assignment: CDR1 MNHEY and CDR2 SVGEGT. For the CDR3, the DNA is TGTGCCAGCAGCTTGACTAGGGGAGATGCGCAGTATTTT. It is translated as CASSLTRGDAQYF.